These 16 T cell receptor beta chains were all obtained from the same sample, sequenced in a study of chemoradiotherapy in HPV16-positive cancers. Clones were read by immunoSEQ multiplex PCR, and TCRdb kept only the in-frame ones, dropping some. The table has about 67,000 clones, almost 90% seen once. The input for sequencing was blood, taken from a patient who underwent chemoradiotherapy. These receptors all come from a human donor with HPV-associated anogenital cancer.

This rearrangement joins TRBV6-5 to TRBJ2-7, with D possibly being TRBD1 or TRBD2 (5 bases each). V was cut by 4 bases and J by 2 bases, with 12 bases left in between. This CDR3 region has 14 residues. CDR1 and CDR2 from the germline V gene are MNHEY and SVGAGI. Written as DNA, the CDR3 is TGTGCCAGCAGTTTTACCGGGGCAACCTACGAGCAGTACTTC. Translation: CASSFTGATYEQYF.

J is TRBJ2-3 and V is TRBV7-2; perhaps TRBD2 as D (5 bases). Per germline, CDR1 SGHTA and CDR2 FQGNSA. The CDR3 loop spans 15 amino acids. The V gene lost 6 bases and the J gene lost 1 base, with 14 bases spanning the gap. CDR3 residues: CASRPPSTGTDTQYF. CDR3 sequence (DNA): TGTGCCAGCAGGCCCCCTAGCACAGGCACAGATACGCAGTATTTT.

The rearrangement links TRBV10-3 to TRBJ2-5; 9 bases are shared with TRBD1. The CDR3 covers 16 residues. Trimming cost V 0 bases and J 3 bases; bases outside gene matches: 5. CDR1 and CDR2 (germline): ENHRY, SYGVKD. DNA for the CDR3: TGTGCCATCAGTGAGTCCCACAGGGGGCCTGAAGAGACCCAGTACTTC. Translated, it gives CAISESHRGPEETQYF.

The CDR3 nucleotides read TGCGCCAGCAGTGAGCAGCGGGGGGTCCTCGTGACGAGTAATGAGCAGTTCTTC. It yields the protein CASSEQRGVLVTSNEQFF. The chain recombines TRBV10-2 with TRBJ2-1; 9 nucleotides match TRBD2. Losses at the gene ends were 2 bases for V and 7 bases for J; bases not matched to a gene: 15. Per the germline V gene, CDR1 is WSHSY and CDR2 is SAAADI. This CDR3 contains 18 residues.

This sequence joins TRBV7-3 and TRBJ2-1; D possibly corresponds to TRBD1 (6 bases). The germline CDR1 and CDR2 sequences are SGHTA and FQGTGA. V lost 11 bases and J lost 5, with 16 bases in between. The CDR3 runs to 13 residues. The CDR3 region is CASGRPGDNEQFF. CDR3 bases: TGTGCCTCGGGGAGACCAGGGGACAATGAGCAGTTCTTC.

V gene TRBV5-6 combines with J gene TRBJ2-3; the D is unclear. Between the trimmed V and J ends, which lost 2 bases and 0 bases, there was a span of 4 bases. This CDR3 region has 13 residues. The germline CDR1 and CDR2 sequences are SGHDT and YYEEEE. CDR3 bases: TGTGCCAGCAGCTTTGGGAGCACAGATACGCAGTATTTT. Protein sequence: CASSFGSTDTQYF.

The rearrangement uses TRBV10-3 and TRBJ2-1, with 10 bases aligning to TRBD2. This CDR3 spans 13 amino acids. The V and J ends lost 6 bases and 5 bases, in that order; junction bases with no gene match: 1. Germline V lookup: CDR1 ENHRY, CDR2 SYGVKD. CDR3 DNA sequence: TGTGCCATCAGAGGGACTAGCGACAATGAGCAGTTCTTC. Translation: CAIRGTSDNEQFF.

The chain carries TRBV6-5 and TRBJ2-1; D is unclear. The length of the CDR3 is 13 residues. CDR1 and CDR2 from the germline V gene are MNHEY and SVGAGI. Trimming left V 4 bases short and J 3 bases short, with 7 bases between. Written as DNA, the CDR3 is TGTGCCAGCAGTTCAAATCACTACAATGAGCAGTTCTTC. Residues: CASSSNHYNEQFF.

This clone came up a few times. This chain links TRBV7-3 with TRBJ2-7; D perhaps matches TRBD1 (6 bases). Trimming stripped 4 bases from V and 9 bases from J, with 16 bases between. Germline CDR1 reads SGHTA; CDR2 reads FQGTGA. The CDR3 consists of 13 residues. CDR3 amino acids: CASSSYTGNVQYF. The CDR3 coding sequence is TGTGCCAGCAGCTCCTACACAGGGAACGTGCAGTACTTC.

The chain couples TRBV6-1 to TRBJ1-2; possible D gene TRBD1, 5 bases. The CDR3 covers 13 residues. Looked up from germline, CDR1 is MNHNS and CDR2 is SASEGT. Trimming removed 1 base at V and 8 bases at J, with 11 bases between. CDR3 sequence reads: CASSEEWGLGYTF. As DNA, the CDR3 is TGTGCCAGCAGTGAAGAATGGGGCCTGGGCTACACCTTC.

The J gene is TRBJ2-1, the V gene TRBV6-4; D remains unclear. This CDR3 has 16 amino acids. V shed 3 bases and J shed 5 bases, with 17 bases lying between them. Germline CDR1 reads MRHNA; CDR2 reads SNTAGT. CDR3 loop: CASSDEASGGNNEQFF. DNA for the CDR3: TGTGCCAGCAGTGATGAGGCTAGTGGTGGTAACAATGAGCAGTTCTTC.

The chain recombines TRBV20-1 with TRBJ1-2; tentative D call: TRBD1 (5 bases). Germline V gives CDR1 DFQATT, CDR2 SNEGSKA (reference sequence). This CDR3 has 11 amino acids. Trimming shortened V by 6 bases and J by 3 bases, and 8 bases separated the two germline ends. For the CDR3, the DNA is TGCAGTGCAGGGGCAGACTATGGCTACACCTTC. Its translation: CSAGADYGYTF.

The chain has TRBV4-1 and TRBJ2-5, with 8 positions matching TRBD1. V shed 3 bases, J shed 5 bases, and the junction held 5 bases outside the gene matches. CDR1 is MGHRA and CDR2 is YSYEKL in the germline V gene. The CDR3 is made up of 14 amino acids. The CDR3 sequence is CASSQDRVGETQYF. In DNA form, the CDR3 reads TGCGCCAGCAGCCAGGACAGGGTCGGGGAGACCCAGTACTTC.

The chain combines TRBV27 with TRBJ2-1; 9 nucleotides match TRBD2. The V gene end was trimmed by 4 bases and the J gene end by 0 bases; junction bases not matched to a gene: 4. Per the germline V gene, CDR1 is MNHEY and CDR2 is SMNVEV (reference sequence). This CDR3 has 16 amino acids. CDR3 residues: CASSWREGSSYNEQFF. As DNA, the CDR3 is TGTGCCAGCAGTTGGCGGGAGGGTAGCTCCTACAATGAGCAGTTCTTC.

The CDR3 reads CASSMDSNTGELFF. The DNA of the CDR3 is TGTGCCAGCAGTATGGACAGTAACACCGGGGAGCTGTTTTTT. The chain carries TRBV6-1 and TRBJ2-2, with D perhaps matching TRBD1 (6 bases). Germline values: CDR1 MNHNS, CDR2 SASEGT. This CDR3 contains 14 residues. Between the trimmed V and J ends, which lost 5 bases and 2 bases, there was a span of 9 bases.

This sequence joins TRBV7-9 and TRBJ2-6, with D uncertain. The CDR3 has 15 residues. From germline, CDR1 is SEHNR and CDR2 FQNEAQ (reference sequence). V lost 5 bases and J lost 4, with 12 bases in between. The CDR3 reads CASSLRKVGANVLTF. CDR3 sequence (DNA): TGTGCCAGCAGCCTCCGGAAGGTCGGGGCCAACGTCCTGACTTTC.